These 20 T cell receptor beta chains share one sample of origin, sequenced in a study of shared clonotypes between healthy human individuals. Only CD45RO-negative cells positively selected for CCR7 counted as naive CD8 cells, so terminally differentiated effector memory CD45RA+ cells were excluded. TCRdb keeps only in-frame clones here, not all; method: immunoSEQ multiplex PCR. The table lists some 2,100,000 clones, just over 90% of them singletons. The sample comprised naive CD8+ T cells from PBMCs. Receptors were obtained from a man aged 18 to 35 in good health. Some clones in this sample may be carry-over from other donors' samples.

Comments on this clone: Within the sample, other DNA sequences also encode this same CDR3. The gene calls are TRBV19 and TRBJ1-1; D remains ambiguous. Trimming stripped 1 base from V and 1 base from J, with 7 bases between. Germline V CDR1 and CDR2: LNHDA, SQIVND (reference sequence). This CDR3 spans 14 amino acids. CDR3 residues: CASSIGRQNTEAFF. As DNA, the CDR3 is TGTGCCAGTAGTATAGGCAGACAGAACACTGAAGCTTTCTTT.

J is TRBJ2-7 and V is TRBV28, with TRBD2 matching 8 bases. Germline-derived CDR1 and CDR2 are MDHEN and SYDVKM. This CDR3 has 15 residues. V lost 6 bases and J lost 6; bases outside the gene matches: 13. CDR3 loop: CASRTGKRELREQYF. CDR3 nucleotides: TGTGCCAGCAGAACTGGGAAGCGGGAGCTGCGCGAGCAGTACTTC.

The rearrangement uses TRBV10-3 and TRBJ2-1, with D maybe TRBD2 (6 bases). The CDR3 consists of 16 residues. Germline CDR1 ENHRY, CDR2 SYGVKD. Trimming pared 6 bases from V and 5 bases from J, leaving 20 bases between. The CDR3 DNA is TGTGCCATCAGCGTCCTCCAGGTGGGGGGAAACAATGAGCAGTTCTTC. This sequence encodes CAISVLQVGGNNEQFF.

The chain has TRBV4-1 and TRBJ2-7; weak D call: TRBD1 (6 bases). Trimming took 4 bases from V and 3 from J, leaving 16 bases between them. This CDR3 has 15 residues. Germline values: CDR1 MGHRA, CDR2 YSYEKL. The CDR3 is CASSPSVGAFYEQYF. The CDR3 DNA is TGCGCCAGCAGCCCCAGCGTGGGGGCGTTCTACGAGCAGTACTTC.

The count of this clone is one. The gene calls are TRBV6-5 and TRBJ1-2; tentatively, D is TRBD1 (5 bases). The CDR3 is 15 amino acids. V was clipped by 2 bases and J by 3 bases, with 13 bases between them. Germline CDR1 is MNHEY and CDR2 is SVGAGI. CDR3 sequence (DNA): TGTGCCAGCAGTTACGCCCGCGGGGGGGACTATGGCTACACCTTC. Translating it yields CASSYARGGDYGYTF.

J is TRBJ2-6 and V is TRBV28; no definite D call. The ends were cut back, 5 bases at V and 0 bases at J, with 20 bases in the middle. Germline assignment: CDR1 MDHEN and CDR2 SYDVKM. The CDR3 runs to 19 residues. This CDR3 is CASSPPPSTLISGANVLTF. The CDR3 nucleotides are TGTGCCAGCAGTCCACCCCCCTCCACGCTTATCTCTGGGGCCAACGTCCTGACTTTC.

The V gene is TRBV10-1, the J gene TRBJ2-2; TRBD1 might be the D (5 bases). This CDR3 has 16 amino acids. Germline CDR1 and CDR2: WNHNN and SYGVQD (reference sequence). V lost 9 bases and J lost 2, with 19 bases in between. Written as DNA, the CDR3 is TGCGCCAGACCCCCCTGGCGGACAATTAACACCGGGGAGCTGTTTTTT. Translated, it gives CARPPWRTINTGELFF.

The CDR3 nucleotides read TGTGCCAGCAGTTTATCGTTAGGGACTAGCACTGAAGCTTTCTTT. This codes for CASSLSLGTSTEAFF. The V and J genes are TRBV27 and TRBJ1-1; a weak D match, TRBD1 (5 bases). Deletions cut 0 bases from V and 4 bases from J, with 12 bases between. The CDR3 runs to 15 residues. Germline loops: CDR1 MNHEY, CDR2 SMNVEV (reference sequence).

This chain connects TRBV9 to TRBJ2-5, with D possibly called TRBD1 or TRBD2 (5 bases each). The CDR3 is made up of 13 amino acids. Trimming stripped 2 bases from V and 5 bases from J, with 10 bases between. Germline V CDR1 and CDR2: SGDLS, YYNGEE. CDR3 in amino acids: CASSVQGGETQYF. The CDR3 DNA sequence: TGTGCCAGCAGCGTGCAGGGCGGGGAGACCCAGTACTTC.

V and J are TRBV5-1 and TRBJ2-7, with D possibly TRBD1 on 6 matching bases. This CDR3 is built from 14 residues. The V gene's germline CDR1 is SGHRS and CDR2 YFSETQ. V was pared by 4 bases and J by 7 bases, with 18 bases between. CDR3 in DNA: TGCGCCAGCAGCATGACAGGCCCAAGGGGGGAGCAGTACTTC. It encodes CASSMTGPRGEQYF.

The chain carries TRBV7-9 and TRBJ1-2; tentative D call: TRBD1 (5 bases). The CDR3 is made up of 15 amino acids. V was shortened by 6 bases and J by 5 bases, with 19 bases between the two germline ends. Germline CDR1 reads SEHNR; CDR2 reads FQNEAQ (reference sequence). The CDR3 protein is CASRPTGDPEYGYTF. The CDR3 nucleotides are TGTGCCAGCAGACCTACAGGAGATCCGGAGTATGGCTACACCTTC.

The J gene is TRBJ1-2, the V gene TRBV4-3; 10 positions agree with TRBD1. The V segment lost 0 bases and the J segment 8 bases; nucleotides outside the gene matches: 12. CDR3 length: 17 residues. The germline V gene encodes CDR1 LGHNA and CDR2 YSLEER. This CDR3 reads CASSQDVGGTGAGGYTF. CDR3 in DNA: TGCGCCAGCAGCCAAGATGTGGGAGGGACAGGGGCCGGAGGCTACACCTTC.

The V and J genes are TRBV4-1 and TRBJ1-1; the D gene is possibly TRBD1 (6 bases). The CDR3 runs to 14 residues. V was cut by 4 bases and J by 3 bases, with 12 bases left in between. Germline CDR1 reads MGHRA; CDR2 reads YSYEKL. CDR3 in amino acids: CASSLIQGYTEAFF. CDR3 in DNA: TGCGCCAGCAGCCTTATACAGGGATACACTGAAGCTTTCTTT.

This chain uses TRBV6-6 with TRBJ2-7; D not resolved. The CDR3 extends over 15 amino acids. Germline CDR1 and CDR2: MNHNY and SVGAGI (reference sequence). Between the trimmed V and J ends, which lost 6 bases and 6 bases, there was a span of 21 bases. The chain's CDR3 is CASRSPVTHLSEQYF. The CDR3 DNA follows: TGTGCCAGCAGGTCCCCCGTGACCCACCTTTCCGAGCAGTACTTC.

This chain links TRBV28 with TRBJ2-5; D might be TRBD1 or TRBD2, each matching 5 bases. Germline CDR1 and CDR2: MDHEN and SYDVKM. The CDR3 has 14 amino acids. V was shortened by 10 bases and J by 0 bases, with 15 bases between the two germline ends. The CDR3 DNA follows: TGTGCCACTTATACCGGGACGAACCAAGAGACCCAGTACTTC. Translation: CATYTGTNQETQYF.

This sequence joins TRBV28 and TRBJ2-1, with TRBD2 matching over 14 bases. CDR1 is MDHEN, CDR2 SYDVKM, per germline. CDR3 length equals 15 residues. V lost 6 bases and J lost 3; bases outside the gene matches: 1. The CDR3 sequence is CASSGLAGGYNEQFF. The CDR3 coding sequence is TGTGCCAGCAGCGGACTAGCGGGAGGCTACAATGAGCAGTTCTTC.

The V and J genes are TRBV4-2 and TRBJ2-1; D ambiguous. Per the germline V gene, CDR1 is LGHNA and CDR2 is YNFKEQ. The CDR3 is 16 amino acids. V lost 0 bases, J lost 0 bases, and 9 bases lay in between. The CDR3 DNA reads TGTGCCAGCAGCCAAGATCACAGTAGCTCCTACAATGAGCAGTTCTTC. Protein product: CASSQDHSSSYNEQFF.

The V call is TRBV28, the J call TRBJ1-2; D possibly corresponds to TRBD1 (6 bases). V shed 5 bases and J shed 1 base, with 8 bases lying between them. Germline-derived CDR1 and CDR2 are MDHEN and SYDVKM. CDR3 length equals 13 residues. The CDR3 DNA follows: TGTGCCAGCAGTCAAGGGGGTAACTATGGCTACACCTTC. It codes for CASSQGGNYGYTF.

This clone has just a few counts. The chain recombines TRBV5-1 with TRBJ1-4, with TRBD1 as a possible D gene (6 bases). V gave up 5 bases and J gave up 5 bases, with 16 bases separating them. Germline V gene data show CDR1 as SGHRS and CDR2 as YFSETQ. CDR3 length equals 15 residues. The CDR3 loop reads CASRSSDSPNEKLFF. Written as DNA, the CDR3 is TGCGCCAGCAGATCATCGGACAGCCCCAATGAAAAACTGTTTTTT. Full variable domain (outside the CDR3, taken from reference TRBV5-1 and TRBJ1-4): KAGVTQTPRYLIKTRGQQVTLSCSPISGHRSVSWYQQTPGQGLQFLFEYFSETQRNKGNFPGRFSGRQFSNSRSEMNVSTLELGDSALYLCASRSSDSPNEKLFFGSGTQLSVL.

The J gene is TRBJ2-1, the V gene TRBV7-9, with TRBD1 matching over 7 bases. The ends lost 5 bases at V and 3 bases at J; junction bases unmatched: 10. This CDR3 comprises 16 residues. Germline values: CDR1 SEHNR, CDR2 FQNEAQ (reference sequence). CDR3 loop: CASSPPGTEVYNEQFF. CDR3 DNA sequence: TGTGCCAGCAGCCCCCCCGGGACAGAAGTCTACAATGAGCAGTTCTTC.